The 13 T cell receptor beta chains presented below share a single source sample, sequenced in a study of ipilimumab plus nivolumab after autologous stem cell transplantation. Only in-frame clones appear in the TCRdb table, and some are missing; sequencing was by immunoSEQ multiplex PCR. Of around 21,000 clones in the sample, just over 75% are singletons; the top ten hold over 15%. Sequenced material: PBMCs, taken in a trial of ipilimumab plus nivolumab as post-transplant consolidation. The source is a male donor with diffuse large B-cell lymphoma.

The chain is built from TRBV5-6 and TRBJ2-3; TRBD2 is a possible D gene (5 bases). The germline gives CDR1 SGHDT, CDR2 YYEEEE. V lost 3 bases to trimming and J lost 0 bases, with 17 bases between them. This CDR3 region has 17 residues. The CDR3 DNA follows: TGTGCCAGCAGCTCCCCGCGTCTAGCACATAGCACAGATACGCAGTATTTT. It translates to CASSSPRLAHSTDTQYF. The full variable domain, in which reference TRBV5-6 and TRBJ2-3 provide the parts outside the CDR3, is DAGVTQSPTHLIKTRGQQVTLRCSPKSGHDTVSWYQQALGQGPQFIFQYYEEEERQRGNFPDRFSGHQFPNYSSELNVNALLLGDSALYLCASSSPRLAHSTDTQYFGPGTRLTVL.

The rearrangement links TRBV9 to TRBJ1-1; D possibly corresponds to TRBD1 (5 bases). The CDR3 consists of 15 residues. The germline V gene encodes CDR1 SGDLS and CDR2 YYNGEE. V was trimmed by 0 bases and J by 1 base, leaving 10 bases between them. The CDR3 region has the DNA TGTGCCAGCAGCGTAGCTGGAGGGGCGAACACTGAAGCTTTCTTT. Protein product: CASSVAGGANTEAFF.

V usage is TRBV19 and J usage is TRBJ2-2; D remains unclear. Trimming left V 4 bases short and J 5 bases short, with 5 bases between. The CDR3 loop spans 12 amino acids. Germline V CDR1 and CDR2: LNHDA, SQIVND (reference sequence). Written as DNA, the CDR3 is TGTGCCAGTAGTACAAGGACCGGGGAGCTGTTTTTT. It specifies CASSTRTGELFF.

This clone is a singleton in its sample. V gene TRBV28 combines with J gene TRBJ1-5; unclear D gene. The ends were cut back, 5 bases at V and 3 bases at J, with 14 bases in the middle. The germline CDR1 and CDR2 sequences are MDHEN and SYDVKM. The CDR3 extends over 15 amino acids. DNA for the CDR3: TGTGCCAGCAGTGGTGGATCGGCAGTCAATCAGCCCCAGCATTTT. It encodes CASSGGSAVNQPQHF.

The V call is TRBV21-1, the J call TRBJ2-4; the DNA was not compared with TRBD2, the D call given in the table. TRBV21-1 is an annotated pseudogene. The CDR3 totals 20 residues. Written as DNA, the CDR3 is TGTGCCAGCAGCTATACAGCCGCGAGGGAAGGGGAGGGGGCCAAAAACATTCAGTACTTC. This translates into CASSYTAAREGEGAKNIQYF.

The chain carries TRBV2 and TRBJ1-1, with TRBD1 as a possible D gene (5 bases). The CDR3 covers 14 residues. Per the germline V gene, CDR1 is SNHLY and CDR2 is FYNNEI. V was trimmed by 6 bases and J by 2 bases, leaving 13 bases between them. Here the CDR3 reads CASSRAAGNTEAFF. The CDR3 bases are TGTGCCAGCAGCAGGGCGGCAGGAAACACTGAAGCTTTCTTT.

The chain recombines TRBV28 with TRBJ1-1; D gene unclear. The CDR3 extends over 13 amino acids. Germline loops: CDR1 MDHEN, CDR2 SYDVKM. The ends were cut back, 6 bases at V and 6 bases at J, with 14 bases in the middle. The CDR3 DNA sequence: TGTGCCAGCAGCTATGACCTGGGCGCTGAAGCTTTCTTT. Translating it yields CASSYDLGAEAFF.

V is TRBV28 and J is TRBJ2-2; D uncertain. This CDR3 has 13 residues. V lost 6 bases to trimming and J lost 1 base, with 6 bases between them. CDR1 MDHEN and CDR2 SYDVKM come from the germline V gene. The CDR3 bases are TGTGCCAGCAGGGATGGGAACACCGGGGAGCTGTTTTTT. Amino acid sequence: CASRDGNTGELFF.

The V call is TRBV19, the J call TRBJ1-4; 10 bases line up with TRBD1. Germline V gives CDR1 LNHDA, CDR2 SQIVND (reference sequence). Trimming at V came to 4 bases and at J to 3 bases, leaving 8 bases not matched to a gene. The CDR3 extends over 17 amino acids. The CDR3 spells CASSNRQGAAANEKLFF. The CDR3 coding sequence is TGTGCCAGTAGTAACCGACAGGGGGCAGCGGCTAATGAAAAACTGTTTTTT.

V gene TRBV7-2 combines with J gene TRBJ1-1, with 11 bases lining up with TRBD1. V shed 8 bases, J shed 1 base, and the junction held 6 bases outside the gene matches. CDR1 is SGHTA, CDR2 FQGNSA, per germline. The CDR3 totals 15 residues. CDR3 bases: TGTGCCAGCGCGTGGACAGGGGGCCCGAACACTGAAGCTTTCTTT. Its translation: CASAWTGGPNTEAFF. Combining the CDR3 with reference TRBV7-2 and TRBJ1-1 gives the whole variable domain GAGVSQSPSNKVTEKGKDVELRCDPISGHTALYWYRQSLGQGLEFLIYFQGNSAPDKSGLPSDRFSAERTGGSVSTLTIQRTQQEDSAVYLCASAWTGGPNTEAFFGQGTRLTVV.

This chain uses TRBV2 with TRBJ1-5; D gene ambiguous. Trimming removed 7 bases at V and 0 bases at J, with 13 bases between. CDR1 and CDR2 (germline): SNHLY, FYNNEI. The CDR3 runs 15 residues. This CDR3 reads CASKEQNLSNQPQHF. The CDR3 DNA sequence: TGTGCCAGCAAAGAGCAGAACCTTAGCAATCAGCCCCAGCATTTT.

The chain joins TRBV6-1 to TRBJ1-1; D remains unclear. From germline, CDR1 is MNHNS and CDR2 SASEGT. Trimming took off 4 bases at V and 4 bases at J, with 10 bases between the two ends. The CDR3 is 13 residues long. In nucleotides, the CDR3 is TGTGCCAGCAGTGGAGGGCGCGGCACTGAAGCTTTCTTT. Its protein product is CASSGGRGTEAFF.

The chain recombines TRBV27 with TRBJ2-1; D gene ambiguous. The CDR3 runs 10 residues. Germline-derived CDR1 and CDR2 are MNHEY and SMNVEV (reference sequence). V was pared by 7 bases and J by 7 bases, with 5 bases between. CDR3 residues: CASIFNEQFF. The CDR3 region has the DNA TGTGCCAGCATTTTTAATGAGCAGTTCTTC.